The sample holds one count of the clone carrying this T cell receptor (beta chain). This sample is part of a study of control samples from healthy donors and cancer patients. Data came from immunoSEQ multiplex PCR; TCRdb stores just in-frame clones and leaves some out. The top ten clones hold under 2% of a sample with around 50,000 clones, 95% to 97% of them seen once. Trimming left V 6 bases short and J 7 bases short, with 13 bases between. Germline CDR1 is SEHNR and CDR2 is FQNEAQ (reference sequence). This CDR3 is 14 amino acids long. The chain carries TRBV7-9 and TRBJ1-6; D is possibly TRBD1 (5 bases). Material for sequencing was blood. The sequence came from a woman aged 25 to 45 in good health. This CDR3 is CASSNRDANSPLHF. As DNA, the CDR3 is TGTGCCAGCAGTAACCGGGACGCGAATTCACCCCTCCACTTT.